This record looks at one T cell receptor (beta chain) sequence and its context. Its antigen remains unknown. V shed 4 bases and J shed 0 bases, with 19 bases lying between them. The germline V gene encodes CDR1 DFQATT and CDR2 SNEGSKA (reference sequence). The CDR3 runs to 16 residues. The sample belongs to a study of CD8 T cells in ankylosing spondylitis. Findings and caveats of the study: Ankylosing spondylitis blood seemed to carry a telltale TCR beta motif made of under 10 highly homologous variants.

MiXCR was run by TCRdb on the 5' RACE reads, yielding one entry per CDR3 protein. The table has 400,000 to 450,000 distinct CDR3 sequences, under 20% seen once. This clonotype was sampled from a male donor with ankylosing spondylitis. The specimen sequenced was blood, either unsorted or a sorted T cell fraction (not recorded which). The V and J genes are TRBV20-1 and TRBJ2-7, with D possibly being TRBD1 or TRBD2 (6 bases each). CDR3 nucleotides: TGCAGTGCTACCCCCGTTCTGGGGGGCAACTCCTACGAGCAGTACTTC. Residues: CSATPVLGGNSYEQYF.